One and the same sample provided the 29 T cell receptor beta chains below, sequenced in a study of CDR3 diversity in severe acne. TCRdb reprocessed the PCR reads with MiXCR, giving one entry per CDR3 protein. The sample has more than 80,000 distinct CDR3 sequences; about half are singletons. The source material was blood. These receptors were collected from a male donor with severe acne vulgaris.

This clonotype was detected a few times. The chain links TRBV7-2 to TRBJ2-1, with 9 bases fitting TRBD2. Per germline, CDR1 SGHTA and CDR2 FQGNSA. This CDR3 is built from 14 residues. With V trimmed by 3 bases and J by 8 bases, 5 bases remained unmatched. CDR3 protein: CASSFIAGVYEQFF. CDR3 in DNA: TGTGCCAGCAGCTTCATAGCGGGAGTCTATGAGCAGTTCTTC.

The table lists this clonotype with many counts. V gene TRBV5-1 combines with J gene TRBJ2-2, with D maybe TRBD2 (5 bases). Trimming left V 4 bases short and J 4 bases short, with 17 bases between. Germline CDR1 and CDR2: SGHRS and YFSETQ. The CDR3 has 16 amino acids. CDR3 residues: CASSRIAGEGTGELFF. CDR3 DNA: TGCGCCAGCAGCAGGATAGCCGGAGAGGGCACCGGGGAGCTGTTTTTT.

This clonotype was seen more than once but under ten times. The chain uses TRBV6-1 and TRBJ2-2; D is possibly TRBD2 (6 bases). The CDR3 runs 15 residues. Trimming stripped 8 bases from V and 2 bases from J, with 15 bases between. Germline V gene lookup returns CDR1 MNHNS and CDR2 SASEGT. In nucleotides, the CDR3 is TGTGCCAGCTTTCGCGGGACGAGAAACACCGGGGAGCTGTTTTTT. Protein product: CASFRGTRNTGELFF.

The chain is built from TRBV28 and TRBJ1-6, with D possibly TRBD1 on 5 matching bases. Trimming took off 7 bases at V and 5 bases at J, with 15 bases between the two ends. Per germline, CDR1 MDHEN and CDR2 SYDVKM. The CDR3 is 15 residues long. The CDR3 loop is CASNIDSGDNSPLHF. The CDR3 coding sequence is TGTGCCAGCAACATCGACAGCGGCGATAATTCACCCCTCCACTTT.

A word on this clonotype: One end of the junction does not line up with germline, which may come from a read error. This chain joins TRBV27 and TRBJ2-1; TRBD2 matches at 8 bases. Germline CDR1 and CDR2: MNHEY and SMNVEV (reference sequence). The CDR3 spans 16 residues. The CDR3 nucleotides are TGTGCCGGCAGTGAGATGACTAGCGACTCCTACAATGAGCAGTTCTTC. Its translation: CAGSEMTSDSYNEQFF.

The CDR3 coding sequence is TGCGCCAGCAGCCCTTCTAGCGGGGGAAATACGCAGTATTTT. Translation: CASSPSSGGNTQYF. The chain links TRBV5-1 to TRBJ2-3, with 10 bases identical to TRBD2. Germline V lookup: CDR1 SGHRS, CDR2 YFSETQ. The CDR3 loop spans 14 amino acids. V shed 4 bases, J shed 7 bases, and the junction held 6 bases outside the gene matches. Combining the CDR3 with reference TRBV5-1 and TRBJ2-3 gives the whole variable domain KAGVTQTPRYLIKTRGQQVTLSCSPISGHRSVSWYQQTPGQGLQFLFEYFSETQRNKGNFPGRFSGRQFSNSRSEMNVSTLELGDSALYLCASSPSSGGNTQYFGPGTRLTVL.

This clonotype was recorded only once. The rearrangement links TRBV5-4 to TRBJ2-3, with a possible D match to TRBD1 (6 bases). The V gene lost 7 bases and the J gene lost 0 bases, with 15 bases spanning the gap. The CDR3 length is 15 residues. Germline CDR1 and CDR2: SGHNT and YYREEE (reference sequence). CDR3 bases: TGTGCCAGCTATAGAGTAGGACAGAGCACAGATACGCAGTATTTT. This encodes CASYRVGQSTDTQYF.

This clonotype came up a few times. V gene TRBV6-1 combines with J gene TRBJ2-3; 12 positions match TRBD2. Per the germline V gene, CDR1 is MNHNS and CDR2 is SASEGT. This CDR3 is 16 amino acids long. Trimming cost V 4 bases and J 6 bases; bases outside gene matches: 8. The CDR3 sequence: CASSAGLAGRLDTQYF. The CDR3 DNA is TGTGCCAGCAGTGCGGGACTAGCGGGTCGGTTGGATACGCAGTATTTT.

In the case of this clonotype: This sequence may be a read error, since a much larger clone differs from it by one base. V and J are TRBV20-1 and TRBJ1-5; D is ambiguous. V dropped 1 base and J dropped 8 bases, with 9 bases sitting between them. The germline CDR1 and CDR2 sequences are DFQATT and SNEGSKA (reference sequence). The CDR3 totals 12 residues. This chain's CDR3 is CSARALNEPQHF. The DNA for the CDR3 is TGCAGTGCTAGAGCTCTGAACGAGCCCCAGCATTTT.

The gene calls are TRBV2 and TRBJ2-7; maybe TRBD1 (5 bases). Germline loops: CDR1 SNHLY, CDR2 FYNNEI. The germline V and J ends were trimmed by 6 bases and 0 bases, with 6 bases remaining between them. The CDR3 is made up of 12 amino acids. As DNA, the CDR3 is TGTGCCAGCAGAGGGGCCTCCTACGAGCAGTACTTC. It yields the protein CASRGASYEQYF.

The CDR3 loop is CSAPRLAGGQETQYF. The CDR3 DNA is TGCAGTGCCCCAAGACTAGCGGGAGGGCAAGAGACCCAGTACTTC. The chain is built from TRBV20-1 and TRBJ2-5; 14 nucleotides match TRBD2. The CDR3 is made up of 15 amino acids. Germline lookup yields CDR1 DFQATT and CDR2 SNEGSKA (reference sequence). Trimming cost V 6 bases and J 2 bases; bases outside gene matches: 5.

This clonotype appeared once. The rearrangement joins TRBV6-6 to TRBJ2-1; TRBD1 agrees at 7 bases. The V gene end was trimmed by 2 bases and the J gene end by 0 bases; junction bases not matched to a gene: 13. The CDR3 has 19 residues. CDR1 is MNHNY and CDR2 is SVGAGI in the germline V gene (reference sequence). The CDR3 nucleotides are TGTGCCAGCAGTTACGGCCGGGACAGTCGACCGAGCTCCTACAATGAGCAGTTCTTC. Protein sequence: CASSYGRDSRPSSYNEQFF.

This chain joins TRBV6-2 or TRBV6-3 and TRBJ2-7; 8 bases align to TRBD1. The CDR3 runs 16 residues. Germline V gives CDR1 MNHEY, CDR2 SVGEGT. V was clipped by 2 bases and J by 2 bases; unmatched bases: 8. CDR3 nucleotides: TGTGCCAGCAGTTACGAGGGTGGGACAGGAGCCTACGAGCAGTACTTC. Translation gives CASSYEGGTGAYEQYF.

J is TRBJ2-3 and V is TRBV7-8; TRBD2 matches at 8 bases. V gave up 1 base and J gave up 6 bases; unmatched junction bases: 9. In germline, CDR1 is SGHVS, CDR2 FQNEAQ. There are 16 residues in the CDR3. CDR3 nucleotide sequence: TGTGCCAGCAGCTTAGTTGCCGGGAGGGCCGGGGATACGCAGTATTTT. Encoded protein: CASSLVAGRAGDTQYF.

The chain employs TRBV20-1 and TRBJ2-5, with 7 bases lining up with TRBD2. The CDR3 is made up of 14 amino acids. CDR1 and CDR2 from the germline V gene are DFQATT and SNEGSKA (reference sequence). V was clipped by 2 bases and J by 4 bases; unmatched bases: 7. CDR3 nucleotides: TGCAGTGCTAGACATCGCGGGAGAGGAGAGACCCAGTACTTC. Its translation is CSARHRGRGETQYF.

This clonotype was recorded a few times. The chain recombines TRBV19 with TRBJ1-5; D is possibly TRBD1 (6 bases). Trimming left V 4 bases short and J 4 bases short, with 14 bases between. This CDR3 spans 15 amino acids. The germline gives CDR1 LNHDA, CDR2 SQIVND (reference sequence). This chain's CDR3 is CASSRAGTPNQPQHF. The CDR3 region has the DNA TGTGCCAGTAGTAGAGCCGGGACACCAAATCAGCCCCAGCATTTT.

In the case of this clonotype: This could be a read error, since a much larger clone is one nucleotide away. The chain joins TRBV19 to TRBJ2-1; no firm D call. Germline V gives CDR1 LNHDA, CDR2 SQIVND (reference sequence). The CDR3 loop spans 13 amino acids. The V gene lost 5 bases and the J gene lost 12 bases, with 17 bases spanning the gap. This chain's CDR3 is CASSSVSGDGQFF. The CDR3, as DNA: TGTGCCAGTAGTTCTGTTAGTGGGGATGGGCAGTTCTTC.

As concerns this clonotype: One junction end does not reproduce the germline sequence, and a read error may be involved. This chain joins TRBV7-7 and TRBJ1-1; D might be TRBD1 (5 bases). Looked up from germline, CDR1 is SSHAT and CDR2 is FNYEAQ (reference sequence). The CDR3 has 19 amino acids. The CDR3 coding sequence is TGTGCTAGCAGCAACATCCATGATCCCCCCGGACATCAGAACACTGAAGCTTTCTTT. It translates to CASSNIHDPPGHQNTEAFF. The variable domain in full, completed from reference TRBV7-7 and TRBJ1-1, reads GAGVSQSPRYKVTKRGQDVTLRCDPISSHATLYWYQQALGQGPEFLTYFNYEAQPDKSGLPSDRFSAERPEGSISTLTIQRTEQRDSAMYRCASSNIHDPPGHQNTEAFFGQGTRLTVV.

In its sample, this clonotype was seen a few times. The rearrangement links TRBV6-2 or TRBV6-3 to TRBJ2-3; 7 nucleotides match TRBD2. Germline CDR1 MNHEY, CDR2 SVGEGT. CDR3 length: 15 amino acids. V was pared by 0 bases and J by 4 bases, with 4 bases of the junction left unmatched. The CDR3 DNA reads TGTGCCAGCAGTTACTCGGGGGAGGGACCAGATACGCAGTATTTT. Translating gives CASSYSGEGPDTQYF.

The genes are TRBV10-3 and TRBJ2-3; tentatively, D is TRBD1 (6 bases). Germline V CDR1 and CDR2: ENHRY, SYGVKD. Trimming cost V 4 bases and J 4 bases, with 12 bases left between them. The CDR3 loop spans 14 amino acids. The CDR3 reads CAISGDRLADTQYF. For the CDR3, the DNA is TGTGCCATCAGTGGTGACAGGCTCGCAGATACGCAGTATTTT.

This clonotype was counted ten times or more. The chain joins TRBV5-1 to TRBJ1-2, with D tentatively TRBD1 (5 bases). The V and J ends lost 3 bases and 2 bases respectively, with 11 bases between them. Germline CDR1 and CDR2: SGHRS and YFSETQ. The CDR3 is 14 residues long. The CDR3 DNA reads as TGCGCCAGCAGCTCCGGGACGAGCAACTATGGCTACACCTTC. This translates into CASSSGTSNYGYTF.

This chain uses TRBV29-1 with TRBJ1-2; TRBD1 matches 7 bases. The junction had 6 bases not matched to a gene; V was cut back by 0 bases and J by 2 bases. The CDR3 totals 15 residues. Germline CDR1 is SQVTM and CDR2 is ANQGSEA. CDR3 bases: TGCAGCGTTGAAGAGGGAGGGGGCTGGAACTATGGCTACACCTTC. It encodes CSVEEGGGWNYGYTF.

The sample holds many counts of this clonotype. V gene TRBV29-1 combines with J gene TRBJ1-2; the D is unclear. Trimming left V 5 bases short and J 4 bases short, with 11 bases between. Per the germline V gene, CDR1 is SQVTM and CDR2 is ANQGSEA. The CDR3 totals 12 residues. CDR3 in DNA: TGCAGCGTTCCCCGGACTGTCTATGGCTACACCTTC. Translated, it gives CSVPRTVYGYTF.

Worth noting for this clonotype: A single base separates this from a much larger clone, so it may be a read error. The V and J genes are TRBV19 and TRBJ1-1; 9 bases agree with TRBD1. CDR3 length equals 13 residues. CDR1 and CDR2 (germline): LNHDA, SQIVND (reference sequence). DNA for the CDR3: TGTGCCAGCGGGACAGGGAGGAACACTGAAGCTTCCTTT. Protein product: CASGTGRNTEASF.

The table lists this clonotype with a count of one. CDR3 region: CASSLEGGPYNEAFF. The CDR3, as DNA: TGCGCCAGCAGCTTGGAAGGGGGGCCCTACAATGAGGCTTTCTTT. The V gene is TRBV5-1, the J gene TRBJ1-1, with D perhaps TRBD1 (6 bases). Germline V CDR1 and CDR2: SGHRS, YFSETQ. The CDR3 is 15 amino acids. Trimming left V 0 bases short and J 11 bases short, with 20 bases between.

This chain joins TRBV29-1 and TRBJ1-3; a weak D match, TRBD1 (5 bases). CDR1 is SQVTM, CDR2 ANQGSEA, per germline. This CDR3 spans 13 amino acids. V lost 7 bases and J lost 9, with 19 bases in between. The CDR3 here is CSASTGWGATIYF. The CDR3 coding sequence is TGCAGCGCGTCAACAGGTTGGGGAGCCACCATATATTTT.

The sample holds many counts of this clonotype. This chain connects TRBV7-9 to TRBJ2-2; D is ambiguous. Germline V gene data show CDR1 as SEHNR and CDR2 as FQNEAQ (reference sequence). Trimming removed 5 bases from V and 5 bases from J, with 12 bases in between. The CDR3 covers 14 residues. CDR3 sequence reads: CASSAILETGELFF. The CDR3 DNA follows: TGTGCCAGCAGCGCGATACTCGAGACCGGGGAGCTGTTTTTT.

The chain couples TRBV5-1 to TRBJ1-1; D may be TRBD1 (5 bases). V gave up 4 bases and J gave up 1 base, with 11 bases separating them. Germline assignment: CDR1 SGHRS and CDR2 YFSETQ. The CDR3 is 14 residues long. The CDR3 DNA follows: TGCGCCAGCAGCCCACGAGGGGAGAACACTGAAGCTTTCTTT. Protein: CASSPRGENTEAFF.

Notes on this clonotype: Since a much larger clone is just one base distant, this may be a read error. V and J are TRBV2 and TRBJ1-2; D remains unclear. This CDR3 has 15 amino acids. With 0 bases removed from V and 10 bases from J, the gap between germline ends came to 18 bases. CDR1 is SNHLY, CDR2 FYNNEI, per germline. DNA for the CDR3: TGTGCCAGCAGTGAAGCACTCAGTATAGGTCGTGACTACACCTTC. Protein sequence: CASSEALSIGRDYTF.